The 25 T cell receptor beta chains given below trace back to one sample, sequenced in a study of blood T cell repertoires in COVID-19. This table comes from immunoSEQ multiplex PCR, and its TCRdb copy is limited to in-frame clones, with some not included. The profile shows about 370,000 clones, more than 80% of them singletons. The specimen sequenced was PBMCs or T cells enriched from blood (not recorded which). All receptors derive from a man in his late teens or twenties who had recovered from COVID-19.

This clone showed up just once. The chain couples TRBV6-5 to TRBJ2-6; no definite D call. The germline V gene encodes CDR1 MNHEY and CDR2 SVGAGI. The length of the CDR3 is 14 residues. Trimming took off 6 bases at V and 2 bases at J, with 8 bases between the two ends. CDR3 protein: CASSLFAGANVLTF. The CDR3 bases are TGTGCCAGCAGCCTGTTCGCTGGGGCCAACGTCCTGACTTTC.

J is TRBJ1-3 and V is TRBV6-5; TRBD1 is a possible D gene (5 bases). CDR3 length: 15 amino acids. Trimming removed 0 bases from V and 2 bases from J, with 8 bases in between. Looked up from germline, CDR1 is MNHEY and CDR2 is SVGAGI. CDR3 sequence: CASSYSWGPGNTIYF. The CDR3 nucleotides are TGTGCCAGCAGTTACTCGTGGGGCCCTGGAAACACCATATATTTT.

J is TRBJ2-1 and V is TRBV24-1; 9 bases match TRBD1. There are 15 residues in the CDR3. CDR1 is KGHDR and CDR2 is SFDVKD in the germline V gene. V was clipped by 9 bases and J by 4 bases; unmatched bases: 9. The CDR3: CATSDDRGSYNEQFF. For the CDR3, the DNA is TGTGCCACCTCTGATGACAGGGGGAGTTACAATGAGCAGTTCTTC.

The chain carries TRBV9 and TRBJ1-1, with 7 nucleotides matching TRBD1. Germline CDR1 and CDR2: SGDLS and YYNGEE. J lost 1 base, V lost 3 bases, and 6 bases had no gene match. The CDR3 contains 15 residues. The CDR3 bases are TGTGCCAGCAGCGGAGACAGGGTCGGGAACACTGAAGCTTTCTTT. Its protein product is CASSGDRVGNTEAFF.

CDR3 protein: CASSLGRGGSKETQYF. DNA of the CDR3: TGCGCCAGCAGCTTGGGTCGAGGCGGGTCAAAAGAGACCCAGTACTTC. The V gene is TRBV5-1, the J gene TRBJ2-5; D possibly corresponds to TRBD2 (5 bases). The germline V gene has CDR1 SGHRS and CDR2 YFSETQ. This CDR3 has 16 amino acids. Between the trimmed V and J ends, which lost 0 bases and 3 bases, there was a span of 15 bases.

This rearrangement joins TRBV28 to TRBJ2-7; maybe TRBD2 (6 bases). This CDR3 has 15 amino acids. The V end lost 1 base, the J end lost 1 base, and 11 bases lay between the germline ends. CDR1 is MDHEN and CDR2 is SYDVKM in the germline V gene. CDR3 sequence (DNA): TGTGCCAGCAGTTTATCCGGGACTTCATCCTACGAGCAGTACTTC. Translated, it gives CASSLSGTSSYEQYF.

The chain couples TRBV2 to TRBJ2-1, with 12 nucleotides matching TRBD2. V lost 5 bases and J lost 10; bases outside the gene matches: 15. The germline V gene has CDR1 SNHLY and CDR2 FYNNEI. This CDR3 spans 17 amino acids. The CDR3 DNA reads TGTGCCAGCAGTTCTCTAGCGGGGGGGGCCTCGTTGAACGAGCAGTTCTTC. This gives the protein CASSSLAGGASLNEQFF. Combining the CDR3 with reference TRBV2 and TRBJ2-1 gives the whole variable domain EPEVTQTPSHQVTQMGQEVILRCVPISNHLYFYWYRQILGQKVEFLVSFYNNEISEKSEIFDDQFSVERPDGSNFTLKIRSTKLEDSAMYFCASSSLAGGASLNEQFFGPGTRLTVL.

This clone was seen only a few times. V and J are TRBV7-7 and TRBJ2-2; D remains ambiguous. The CDR3 runs 16 residues. CDR1 and CDR2 (germline): SSHAT, FNYEAQ (reference sequence). V gave up 4 bases and J gave up 4 bases, with 16 bases separating them. The CDR3 DNA reads TGTGCCAGCAGCTCCAAGCGACCCGAACCCACCGGGGAGCTGTTTTTT. Translating gives CASSSKRPEPTGELFF.

This clone was detected only once. The chain couples TRBV6-4 to TRBJ2-1, with 12 bases that match TRBD2. The CDR3 extends over 15 amino acids. Germline values: CDR1 MRHNA, CDR2 SNTAGT. Trimming took 5 bases from V and 10 from J; bases not matched to a gene: 9. CDR3 protein: CASSPGTSGLGEQFF. The CDR3 DNA follows: TGTGCCAGCAGTCCCGGGACTAGCGGGTTGGGGGAGCAGTTCTTC.

This clone has only one observation. This specimen includes other DNA sequences encoding the same CDR3. The chain has TRBV7-2 and TRBJ2-7; D might be TRBD1 (6 bases). Trimming took off 5 bases at V and 1 base at J, with 9 bases between the two ends. CDR1 and CDR2 from the germline V gene are SGHTA and FQGNSA. CDR3 length: 13 amino acids. For the CDR3, the DNA is TGTGCCAGCAGCCCCACAGGGTCCTACGAGCAGTACTTC. Protein sequence: CASSPTGSYEQYF.

The chain employs TRBV2 and TRBJ2-1; TRBD2 is a possible D gene (5 bases). V was clipped by 4 bases and J by 5 bases, with 15 bases between them. Per germline, CDR1 SNHLY and CDR2 FYNNEI. The CDR3 length is 15 residues. CDR3 sequence: CASSVDYKTNNEQFF. DNA for the CDR3: TGTGCCAGCAGTGTAGACTACAAGACCAACAATGAGCAGTTCTTC.

This chain joins TRBV4-2 and TRBJ2-1, with D possibly being TRBD1 (6 bases). Trimming took off 0 bases at V and 8 bases at J, with 11 bases between the two ends. Germline CDR1 reads LGHNA; CDR2 reads YNFKEQ. The CDR3 has 14 amino acids. The CDR3 here is CASSQEPGVDEQFF. CDR3 sequence (DNA): TGTGCCAGCAGCCAAGAGCCAGGGGTCGATGAGCAGTTCTTC.

This rearrangement joins TRBV28 to TRBJ2-7, with D unresolved. V was cut by 4 bases and J by 5 bases, with 9 bases left in between. Looked up from germline, CDR1 is MDHEN and CDR2 is SYDVKM. CDR3 size: 12 residues. The CDR3 sequence: CASSSSADEQYF. The CDR3 bases are TGTGCCAGCAGTTCAAGCGCCGACGAGCAGTACTTC.

The CDR3: CASSPGRSLTGELFF. The CDR3 DNA reads as TGTGCCAGCAGCCCAGGGAGGTCATTAACCGGGGAGCTGTTTTTT. The rearrangement links TRBV7-2 to TRBJ2-2; possibly TRBD2 for D (6 bases). With 5 bases removed from V and 5 bases from J, the gap between germline ends came to 15 bases. The CDR3 sequence is 15 residues long. Germline V gives CDR1 SGHTA, CDR2 FQGNSA.

The chain carries TRBV20-1 and TRBJ1-1; a weak D match, TRBD1 (5 bases). V gave up 7 bases and J gave up 4 bases, with 10 bases separating them. This CDR3 is 11 amino acids long. Germline V lookup: CDR1 DFQATT, CDR2 SNEGSKA (reference sequence). The CDR3 loop is CSERRGTEAFF. The CDR3, as DNA: TGCAGTGAACGTAGGGGCACTGAAGCTTTCTTT.

For the CDR3, the DNA is TGCAGCGGTCGACTAGCGGAGGGATACAATGAGCAGTTCTTC. Its translation is CSGRLAEGYNEQFF. The chain has TRBV29-1 and TRBJ2-1; 9 bases match TRBD2. CDR3 length: 14 residues. Germline V gene sequence: CDR1 SQVTM, CDR2 ANQGSEA. V lost 7 bases and J lost 4; bases outside the gene matches: 8.

V and J are TRBV29-1 and TRBJ1-2, with D perhaps TRBD1 (6 bases). V lost 4 bases to trimming and J lost 5 bases, with 17 bases between them. CDR1 is SQVTM, CDR2 ANQGSEA, per germline. This CDR3 contains 14 residues. This CDR3 is CSVVGGAPQYGYTF. The CDR3 nucleotides are TGCAGCGTTGTCGGGGGGGCGCCCCAGTATGGCTACACCTTC.

The chain links TRBV6-5 to TRBJ1-2, with 8 bases identical to TRBD1. CDR1 and CDR2 from the germline V gene are MNHEY and SVGAGI. The V gene end was trimmed by 7 bases and the J gene end by 4 bases; junction bases not matched to a gene: 8. This CDR3 spans 14 amino acids. The CDR3 coding sequence is TGTGCCAGCACCGGTGGGGGGACAGGCTATGGCTACACCTTC. It encodes CASTGGGTGYGYTF.

The chain has TRBV28 and TRBJ1-4; D may be TRBD1 (6 bases). The CDR3 has 15 residues. Germline V CDR1 and CDR2: MDHEN, SYDVKM. Trimming stripped 1 base from V and 7 bases from J, with 13 bases between. CDR3 sequence: CASSLLGGMSEKLFF. The CDR3 nucleotides read TGTGCCAGCAGTTTATTAGGGGGAATGAGTGAAAAACTGTTTTTT.

The rearrangement joins TRBV4-3 to TRBJ1-2; D unresolved. The CDR3 runs 15 residues. CDR1 is LGHNA and CDR2 is YSLEER in the germline V gene. Between the trimmed V and J ends, which lost 1 base and 3 bases, there was a span of 12 bases. CDR3 DNA: TGCGCCAGCAGCCAAGTAGCGGGGAATGACTATGGCTACACCTTC. Protein: CASSQVAGNDYGYTF.

The rearrangement uses TRBV28 and TRBJ2-7; 7 positions agree with TRBD2. The CDR3 is 15 residues long. Germline V gives CDR1 MDHEN, CDR2 SYDVKM. The ends lost 3 bases at V and 2 bases at J; junction bases unmatched: 7. CDR3 protein: CASSFNSGRPYEQYF. CDR3 DNA sequence: TGTGCCAGCAGTTTTAACTCCGGGAGGCCCTACGAGCAGTACTTC.

The genes are TRBV6-6 and TRBJ1-5, with TRBD1 matching over 7 bases. The CDR3 is 16 residues long. Germline CDR1 MNHNY, CDR2 SVGAGI (reference sequence). The ends lost 4 bases at V and 4 bases at J; junction bases unmatched: 10. CDR3 protein: CASSSREGAGNQPQHF. Written as DNA, the CDR3 is TGTGCCAGCAGTTCTCGTGAGGGGGCGGGAAATCAGCCCCAGCATTTT.

The chain joins TRBV5-8 to TRBJ2-7; TRBD1 is a possible D gene (5 bases). The CDR3 runs to 15 residues. V gave up 5 bases and J gave up 0 bases, with 15 bases separating them. Germline V gene lookup returns CDR1 SGHTS and CDR2 YDEGEE. DNA for the CDR3: TGTGCCAGCAGTGGACATACTTCGGTCTCCTACGAGCAGTACTTC. Amino acids: CASSGHTSVSYEQYF.

J is TRBJ2-1 and V is TRBV6-4; D not certain. Trimming stripped 0 bases from V and 0 bases from J, with 15 bases between. Germline CDR1 MRHNA, CDR2 SNTAGT. The CDR3 is 18 residues long. CDR3 sequence: CASSDSPRLPPSYNEQFF. Here the CDR3 DNA reads TGTGCCAGCAGTGACTCACCCAGACTCCCACCCTCCTACAATGAGCAGTTCTTC.

V is TRBV25-1 and J is TRBJ2-2; 8 bases agree with TRBD1. The J segment lost 7 bases and the V segment lost 6 bases, leaving 4 bases of the junction unmatched. The CDR3 runs to 13 residues. CDR1 is MGHDK, CDR2 SYGVNS, per germline. CDR3 residues: CASRGQGVGELFF. The CDR3 bases are TGTGCCAGCAGAGGACAGGGAGTCGGGGAGCTGTTTTTT.